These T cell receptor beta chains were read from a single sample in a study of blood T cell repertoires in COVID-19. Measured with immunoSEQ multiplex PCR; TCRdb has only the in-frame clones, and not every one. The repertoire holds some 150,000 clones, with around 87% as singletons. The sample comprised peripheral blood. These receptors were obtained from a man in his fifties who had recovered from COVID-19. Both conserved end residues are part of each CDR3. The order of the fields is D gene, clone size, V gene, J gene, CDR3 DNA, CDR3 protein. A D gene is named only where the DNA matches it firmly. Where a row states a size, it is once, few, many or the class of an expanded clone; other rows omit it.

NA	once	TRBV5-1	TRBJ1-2	TGCGCCAGCAGCTTGGTAGGAGGCGATGGCTACACCTTC	CASSLVGGDGYTF
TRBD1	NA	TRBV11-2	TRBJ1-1	TGTGCCAGCAGCCGATTGGGACAGGGCTACACTGAAGCTTTCTTT	CASSRLGQGYTEAFF
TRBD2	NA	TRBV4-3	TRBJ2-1	TGCGCCAGCAGCCAAGAGATTAGACTAGCGGGGGGGCTGATTGGAAATGAGCAGTTCTTC	CASSQEIRLAGGLIGNEQFF
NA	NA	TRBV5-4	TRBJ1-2	TGTGCCAGCAGCCCCGATGCATCGGACAGTGGGGGTGGCTACACCTTC	CASSPDASDSGGGYTF
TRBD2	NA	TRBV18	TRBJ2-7	TGTGCCAGCTCAGCCTCGGGGGGAAGAAACTACGAGCAGTACTTC	CASSASGGRNYEQYF
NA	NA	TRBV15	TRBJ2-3	TGTGCCACCAGCAGAATCACAGGGAATCCAGATACGCAGTATTTT	CATSRITGNPDTQYF
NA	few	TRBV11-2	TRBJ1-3	TGTGCCAGCAGCTTATCAGATTCTGGAAACACCATATATTTT	CASSLSDSGNTIYF
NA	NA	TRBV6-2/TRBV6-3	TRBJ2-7	TGTGCCAGCAGCCTGGTTCTGGCTTACGAGCAGTACTTC	CASSLVLAYEQYF
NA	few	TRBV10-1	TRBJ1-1	TGCGCCAGCAAACCCGACGGGGGTACTGAAGCTTTCTTT	CASKPDGGTEAFF
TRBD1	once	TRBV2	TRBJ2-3	TGTGCCAGCAGATGGGACAGGAGGACAGATACGCAGTATTTT	CASRWDRRTDTQYF
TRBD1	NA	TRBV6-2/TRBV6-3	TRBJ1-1	TGTGCCAGCAGTTTCCATTGGACAGGGGAGGACACTGAAGCTTTCTTT	CASSFHWTGEDTEAFF
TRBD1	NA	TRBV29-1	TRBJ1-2	TGCAGCGCCGCCGGCGGGACAGGGGGCTATGGCTACACCTTC	CSAAGGTGGYGYTF
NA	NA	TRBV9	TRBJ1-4	TGTGCCAGCAGCCCCTGGACAGCAACTAATGAAAAACTGTTTTTT	CASSPWTATNEKLFF
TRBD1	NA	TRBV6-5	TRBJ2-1	TGTGCCAGCACGGGGCAGGGGGCGGGTATCGAGCAGTTCTTC	CASTGQGAGIEQFF
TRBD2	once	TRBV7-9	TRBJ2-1	TGTGCCAGCAGCTTGACTAGCGGGGGGCGCAATGAGCAGTTCTTC	CASSLTSGGRNEQFF
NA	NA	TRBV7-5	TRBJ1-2	TGTGCCAGAAGCTTCCCGGGACATTTCTCCACCCTCTATGGCTACACCTTC	CARSFPGHFSTLYGYTF
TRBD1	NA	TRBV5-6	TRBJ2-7	TGTGCCAGCAGCTACCGGGACAGGGGTTTCGAGCAGTACTTC	CASSYRDRGFEQYF
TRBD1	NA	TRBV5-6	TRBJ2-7	TGTGCCAGCAGTCCCGGGACAGGGACCTACGAGCAGTACTTC	CASSPGTGTYEQYF
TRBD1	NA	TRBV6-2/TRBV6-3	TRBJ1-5	TGTGCCAGCAGTTACCCCGCGACAGGGAATAGCAATCAGCCCCAGCATTTT	CASSYPATGNSNQPQHF
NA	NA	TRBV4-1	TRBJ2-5	TGCGCCAGCAGCCAGGGGAGGCGGGACTCTCCAGAGACCCAGTACTTC	CASSQGRRDSPETQYF
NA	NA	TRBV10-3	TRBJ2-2	TGTGCCATCAGTGAGTGGGGACAAGTGAACACCGGGGAGCTGTTTTTT	CAISEWGQVNTGELFF